Listed here are 8 T cell receptor beta chains from one sample, sequenced in a study of graft-versus-host responses after intestinal transplantation. The authors processed graft tissue to release intraepithelial and lamina propria lymphocytes. This table comes from immunoSEQ multiplex PCR, and its TCRdb copy is limited to in-frame clones, with some not included. The sample records roughly 7,400 clones, around two thirds being singletons. Specimen: ileum tissue, collected around eight months after intestinal transplantation. These TCRs come from a human patient who received an intestinal transplant, so some T cells may come from the graft donor.

The V call is TRBV29-1, the J call TRBJ1-1; unclear D gene. The V gene's germline CDR1 is SQVTM and CDR2 ANQGSEA. The CDR3 runs 14 residues. Trimming took 5 bases from V and 1 from J, leaving 14 bases between them. In DNA, the CDR3 is TGCAGCGTTTCCCCCCCGGACGGGAACACTGAAGCTTTCTTT. This sequence encodes CSVSPPDGNTEAFF.

This clone has more than one count but fewer than ten. This chain connects TRBV28 to TRBJ2-5; 10 nucleotides match TRBD2. This CDR3 is 17 amino acids long. Germline V gene data show CDR1 as MDHEN and CDR2 as SYDVKM. Trimming at V came to 2 bases and at J to 4 bases, leaving 10 bases not matched to a gene. The DNA of the CDR3 is TGTGCCAGCAGTTTAAGGCTAGCGGGGGCCAGGGGAGAGACCCAGTACTTC. Translating it yields CASSLRLAGARGETQYF. The full variable domain, with the rest looked up from reference TRBV28 and TRBJ2-5, is DVKVTQSSRYLVKRTGEKVFLECVQDMDHENMFWYRQDPGLGLRLIYFSYDVKMKEKGDIPEGYSVSREKKERFSLILESASTNQTSMYLCASSLRLAGARGETQYFGPGTRLLVL.

The sample holds a few counts of this clone. This chain connects TRBV11-2 to TRBJ1-2, with 7 bases identical to TRBD1. The CDR3 runs to 15 residues. V gave up 0 bases and J gave up 6 bases; unmatched junction bases: 7. The germline V gene encodes CDR1 SGHAT and CDR2 FQNNGV. The CDR3: CASSLDPGTADGYTF. CDR3 in DNA: TGTGCCAGCAGCTTAGATCCCGGGACAGCTGATGGCTACACCTTC. Full variable domain (missing parts from reference TRBV11-2 and TRBJ1-2): EAGVAQSPRYKIIEKRQSVAFWCNPISGHATLYWYQQILGQGPKLLIQFQNNGVVDDSQLPKDRFSAERLKGVDSTLKIQPAKLEDSAVYLCASSLDPGTADGYTFGSGTRLTVV.

The CDR3 nucleotides read TGTGCCAGCAGCCAAACGGGGGGGCCTCTGGAGACCCAGTACTTC. It is translated as CASSQTGGPLETQYF. J is TRBJ2-5 and V is TRBV14; 8 bases line up with TRBD2. V was clipped by 2 bases and J by 5 bases; unmatched bases: 7. Germline loops: CDR1 SGHDN, CDR2 FVKESK. The CDR3 length is 15 residues.

The chain combines TRBV4-2 with TRBJ1-6; no firm D call. The germline V gene has CDR1 LGHNA and CDR2 YNFKEQ. This CDR3 is 15 amino acids long. The germline V and J ends were trimmed by 4 bases and 7 bases, with 14 bases remaining between them. CDR3 in amino acids: CASSLFPNPNSPLHF. DNA of the CDR3: TGTGCCAGCAGCCTATTTCCGAATCCCAATTCACCCCTCCACTTT.

The V gene is TRBV7-5, the J gene TRBJ2-5; the table's D call TRBD1 went unverified against the DNA. TRBV7-5 is assigned pseudogene status. The CDR3 is 16 residues long. CDR3 amino acids: CARSAGQGPVSETQYF. Here the CDR3 DNA reads TGTGCCAGAAGCGCAGGACAGGGTCCGGTGTCAGAGACCCAGTACTTC.

The CDR3 loop reads CASSLGGGATYNEQFF. CDR3 in DNA: TGCGCCAGCAGCTTGGGAGGGGGTGCTACTTACAATGAGCAGTTCTTC. The gene calls are TRBV5-1 and TRBJ2-1, with a tentative D call TRBD1 (6 bases). The CDR3 consists of 16 residues. The germline gives CDR1 SGHRS, CDR2 YFSETQ. V lost 0 bases and J lost 4, with 14 bases in between.

V and J are TRBV5-1 and TRBJ2-2, with 10 positions matching TRBD2. This CDR3 is 18 amino acids long. Germline V gene data show CDR1 as SGHRS and CDR2 as YFSETQ. V lost 1 base and J lost 5; bases outside the gene matches: 11. The CDR3 sequence is CASSLSSGGHRGTGELFF. The CDR3 DNA is TGCGCCAGCAGCTTGTCTAGCGGGGGCCACCGGGGGACCGGGGAGCTGTTTTTT.